These 24 T cell receptor beta chains were all obtained from the same sample, sequenced in a study of CXCR3-negative and CXCR3-positive naive CD8 T cells. Libraries were UMI-labeled 5' RACE TRB cDNA. TCRdb reprocessed the 5' RACE reads, keeping one entry per CDR3 protein, no DNA. The sample's table shows 130,000 or so distinct CDR3 sequences. The sample consisted of naive CXCR3- CD8+ T cells from blood. Subset of the sample: CD45RO-CCR7+CD27+CD95- naive CD8+ T cells lacking CXCR3 (TNR3-). These receptors all come from a human donor in good health. Some clones in this sample may be carry-over from other donors' samples.

The rearrangement uses TRBV3-1 and TRBJ1-3; TCRdb lists TRBD1, though no DNA is available to test this call. Germline CDR1 is LGHDT and CDR2 is YNNKEL (reference sequence). The length of the CDR3 is 16 residues. CDR3 sequence: CASSQPGPGVGNTIYF.

The chain joins TRBV20-1 to TRBJ1-5; TCRdb picks TRBD1, but there is no DNA to check that call. The CDR3 is 17 residues long. Per germline, CDR1 DFQATT and CDR2 SNEGSKA (reference sequence). CDR3: CSARDRRGRIGNQPQHF.

This sequence joins TRBV12-3 or TRBV12-4 and TRBJ2-7. The CDR3 runs to 15 residues. CDR3 in amino acids: CASSLTVVGTYEQYF.

The rearrangement joins TRBV27 to TRBJ2-2; TCRdb calls TRBD2, which cannot be checked without DNA. This CDR3 spans 16 amino acids. Germline loops: CDR1 MNHEY, CDR2 SMNVEV (reference sequence). CDR3 protein: CASRQGTSGRTGELFF.

This chain joins TRBV4-2 and TRBJ2-1. The CDR3 contains 15 residues. Per germline, CDR1 LGHNA and CDR2 YNFKEQ. Here the CDR3 reads CASSHPTDYYNEQFF.

CDR3 protein: CASLPRRRTYEQYF. This sequence joins TRBV21-1 and TRBJ2-7; TCRdb's D gene call, TRBD1, goes unchecked for lack of DNA. TRBV21-1 is flagged as a pseudogene. The CDR3 is made up of 14 amino acids.

V gene TRBV10-3 combines with J gene TRBJ2-2; TCRdb lists TRBD1, though no DNA is available to test this call. The CDR3 length is 15 residues. From germline, CDR1 is ENHRY and CDR2 SYGVKD. This CDR3 reads CAISPGTGRTGELFF.

The V gene is TRBV7-9, the J gene TRBJ2-5. Germline CDR1 and CDR2: SEHNR and FQNEAQ (reference sequence). The CDR3 extends over 12 amino acids. CDR3: CASSDATETQYF.

This chain uses TRBV23-1 with TRBJ2-7; as DNA is missing, the TRBD1 call by TCRdb cannot be tested. TRBV23-1 is identified as an open reading frame with a role that is uncertain. This CDR3 has 16 residues. The CDR3 spells CVSPPYGTGVSYEQYF.

The chain recombines TRBV20-1 with TRBJ2-1; the D call of TRBD2 rests on TCRdb alone, since no DNA is present to check it. CDR3 length: 14 amino acids. CDR1 is DFQATT, CDR2 SNEGSKA, per germline (reference sequence). CDR3 loop: CSARDLAGHNEQFF.

The rearrangement uses TRBV3-1 and TRBJ2-2; the TCRdb D gene call, TRBD1, has no DNA to confirm it. Germline values: CDR1 LGHDT, CDR2 YNNKEL (reference sequence). The CDR3 has 16 amino acids. The CDR3 is CASSYGTPPGDGELSF.

The rearrangement joins TRBV5-4 to TRBJ2-3. CDR1 and CDR2 from the germline V gene are SGHNT and YYREEE (reference sequence). This CDR3 has 16 residues. The CDR3 sequence is CASSLGLAGDTDTQYF.

The genes are TRBV5-8 and TRBJ2-3. Germline V lookup: CDR1 SGHTS, CDR2 YDEGEE. The CDR3 loop spans 17 amino acids. The CDR3 is CASSLAEVSGSTDTQYF.

This chain connects TRBV3-1 to TRBJ2-4; TCRdb picks TRBD1, but there is no DNA to check that call. The length of the CDR3 is 12 residues. From germline, CDR1 is LGHDT and CDR2 YNNKEL (reference sequence). The CDR3 sequence: CASSQGSRGIDF.

The V call is TRBV6-5, the J call TRBJ2-2. This CDR3 comprises 15 residues. Germline CDR1 is MNHEY and CDR2 is SVGAGI. The CDR3: CASSYYTANTGELFF.

The gene calls are TRBV14 and TRBJ2-3; the TCRdb D gene call, TRBD2, has no DNA to confirm it. Per germline, CDR1 SGHDN and CDR2 FVKESK. The CDR3 loop spans 16 amino acids. Here the CDR3 reads CASSQAQLAGADTQYF.

This chain uses TRBV4-1 with TRBJ2-4. CDR3 size: 15 residues. Germline V lookup: CDR1 MGHRA, CDR2 YSYEKL. The CDR3 sequence: CASSQVVVGANIQYF.

The rearrangement joins TRBV20-1 to TRBJ1-1; TCRdb gives TRBD1 as the D gene, but with no DNA this cannot be confirmed. Germline V gene sequence: CDR1 DFQATT, CDR2 SNEGSKA (reference sequence). The CDR3 totals 13 residues. The CDR3 region is CSARGRGNTEAFF.

The V call is TRBV5-1, the J call TRBJ2-7; the D call from TCRdb, TRBD2, cannot be confirmed without DNA. The CDR3 runs to 15 residues. In germline, CDR1 is SGHRS, CDR2 YFSETQ. CDR3 residues: CASSFGLADFYEQYF. The complete variable domain, with remaining parts taken from reference TRBV5-1 and TRBJ2-7, reads KAGVTQTPRYLIKTRGQQVTLSCSPISGHRSVSWYQQTPGQGLQFLFEYFSETQRNKGNFPGRFSGRQFSNSRSEMNVSTLELGDSALYLCASSFGLADFYEQYFGPGTRLTVT.

The J gene is TRBJ2-5, the V gene TRBV28; TCRdb calls TRBD2, which cannot be checked without DNA. The CDR3 length is 16 residues. CDR1 and CDR2 from the germline V gene are MDHEN and SYDVKM. CDR3 loop: CASSFPVIAGTETQYF.

This rearrangement joins TRBV4-1 to TRBJ2-7; the D gene TCRdb calls, TRBD2, cannot be checked with no DNA. The V gene's germline CDR1 is MGHRA and CDR2 YSYEKL. The CDR3 runs 14 residues. CDR3 sequence: CASSQEPSGYEQYF.

The CDR3 loop is CSARDNGGGSNEAFF. The chain joins TRBV20-1 to TRBJ1-1; TCRdb returns TRBD1, unconfirmable since there is no DNA. Germline V gives CDR1 DFQATT, CDR2 SNEGSKA (reference sequence). CDR3 size: 15 residues.

The chain joins TRBV12-3 or TRBV12-4 to TRBJ2-5; TCRdb indicates TRBD1, and absent DNA this call remains unverified. The CDR3 loop spans 14 amino acids. This CDR3 is CASVSGGLQETQYF.

The V gene is TRBV7-9, the J gene TRBJ2-7; TCRdb picks TRBD1, but there is no DNA to check that call. The CDR3 has 16 residues. CDR1 is SEHNR and CDR2 is FQNEAQ in the germline V gene (reference sequence). The CDR3 region is CASSSTRQGAINEQYF.